The source of this T cell receptor (beta chain) is a study of Graves' ophthalmopathy and Graves' hyperthyroidism. Whole-study findings and limits: Using a 13-signature model, the authors split ophthalmopathy from stable hyperthyroidism, with about 88% sensitivity and approximately 78% specificity.

Trimming took 0 bases from V and 8 from J; bases not matched to a gene: 2. This CDR3 contains 15 residues. In germline, CDR1 is SNHLY, CDR2 FYNNEI. This clonotype showed up many times. Its specificity is not known. Participants with hyperthyroidism, aged 18 to 65, were newly diagnosed with under 2 months' duration. Diagnosis relied on clinical symptoms, serum thyroxine, TRAb, thyroid ultrasound and orbital computed tomography. Amplification from RNA transcripts yielded the TCR beta CDR3 regions. HTBI-primed RT-PCR formed the first round, and a multiplex PCR formed the second. TCRdb re-called the multiplex PCR reads with MiXCR, one entry per CDR3 protein. The repertoire holds over a million distinct CDR3 sequences, with about 35% as singletons.

This receptor was obtained from an adult man with Graves' hyperthyroidism. Sequencing was performed on peripheral blood or thyroid tissue (not recorded which). The V call is TRBV2, the J call TRBJ1-6, with 9 bases aligning to TRBD1. The CDR3 protein is CASSEAGQGYSPLHF. CDR3 DNA: TGTGCCAGCAGTGAAGCGGGACAGGGATATTCACCCCTCCACTTT.